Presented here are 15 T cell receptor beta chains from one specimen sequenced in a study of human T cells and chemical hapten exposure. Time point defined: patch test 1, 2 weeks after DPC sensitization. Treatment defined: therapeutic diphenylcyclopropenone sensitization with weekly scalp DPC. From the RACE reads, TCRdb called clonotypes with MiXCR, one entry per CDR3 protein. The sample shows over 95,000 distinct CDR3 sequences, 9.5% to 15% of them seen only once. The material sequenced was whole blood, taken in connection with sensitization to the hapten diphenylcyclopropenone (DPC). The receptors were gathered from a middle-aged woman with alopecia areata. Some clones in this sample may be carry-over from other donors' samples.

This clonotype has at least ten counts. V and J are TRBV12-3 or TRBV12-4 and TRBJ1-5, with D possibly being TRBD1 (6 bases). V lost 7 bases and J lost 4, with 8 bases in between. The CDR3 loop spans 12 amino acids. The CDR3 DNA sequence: TGTGCCAGCACTACAGGGAATCAGCCCCAGCATTTT. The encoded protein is CASTTGNQPQHF.

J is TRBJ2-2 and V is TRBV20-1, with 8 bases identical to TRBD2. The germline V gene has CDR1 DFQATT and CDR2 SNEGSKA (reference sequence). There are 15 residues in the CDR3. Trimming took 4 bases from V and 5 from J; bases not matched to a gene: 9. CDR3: CSAIRSGRGTGELFF. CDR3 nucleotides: TGCAGTGCTATCCGCAGCGGGAGAGGTACCGGGGAGCTGTTTTTT.

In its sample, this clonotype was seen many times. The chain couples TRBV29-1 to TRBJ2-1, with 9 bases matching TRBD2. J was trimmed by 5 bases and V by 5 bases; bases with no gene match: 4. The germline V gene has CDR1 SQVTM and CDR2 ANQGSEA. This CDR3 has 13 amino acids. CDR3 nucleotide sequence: TGCAGCGTTTCGGGACTAGCCCACAATGAGCAGTTCTTC. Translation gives CSVSGLAHNEQFF.

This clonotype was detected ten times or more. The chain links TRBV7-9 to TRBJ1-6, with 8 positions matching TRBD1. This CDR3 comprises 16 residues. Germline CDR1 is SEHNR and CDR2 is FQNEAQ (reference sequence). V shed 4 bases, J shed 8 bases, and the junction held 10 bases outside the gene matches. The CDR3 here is CASSSSRQGRHSPLHF. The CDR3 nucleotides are TGTGCCAGCAGCTCATCCCGACAGGGGAGACATTCACCCCTCCACTTT.

The CDR3 protein is CASNNRGSETQYF. The DNA for the CDR3 is TGTGCCAGCAACAACCGGGGGTCGGAGACCCAGTACTTC. The chain couples TRBV9 to TRBJ2-5, with D maybe TRBD2 (6 bases). V shed 6 bases and J shed 5 bases, with 14 bases lying between them. This CDR3 is built from 13 residues. Germline V lookup: CDR1 SGDLS, CDR2 YYNGEE.

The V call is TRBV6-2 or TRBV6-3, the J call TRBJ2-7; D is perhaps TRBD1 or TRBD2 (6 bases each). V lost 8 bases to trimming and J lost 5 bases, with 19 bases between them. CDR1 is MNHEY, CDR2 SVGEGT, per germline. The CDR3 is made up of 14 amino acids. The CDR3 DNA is TGTGCCAGCCTAACCAACCCCGGGGGCCACGAGCAGTACTTC. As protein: CASLTNPGGHEQYF.

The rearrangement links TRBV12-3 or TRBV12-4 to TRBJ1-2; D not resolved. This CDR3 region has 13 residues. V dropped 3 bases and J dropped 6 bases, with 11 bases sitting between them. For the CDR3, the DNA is TGTGCCAGCAGTTTTTTGCGGAGAGATGGCTACACCTTC. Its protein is CASSFLRRDGYTF.

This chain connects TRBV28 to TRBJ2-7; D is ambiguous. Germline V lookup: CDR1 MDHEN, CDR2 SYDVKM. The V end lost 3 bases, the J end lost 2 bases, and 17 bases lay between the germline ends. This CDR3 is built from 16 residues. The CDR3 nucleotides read TGTGCCAGCAGTTTTCCCTCAACCCAGGCTCCCTACGAGCAGTACTTC. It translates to CASSFPSTQAPYEQYF.

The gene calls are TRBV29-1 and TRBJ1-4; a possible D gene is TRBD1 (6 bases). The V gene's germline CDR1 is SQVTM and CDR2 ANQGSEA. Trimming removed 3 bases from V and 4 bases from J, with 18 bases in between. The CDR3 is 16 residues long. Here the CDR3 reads CSVDLDRREYNEKLFF. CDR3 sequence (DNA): TGCAGCGTTGATCTGGACAGAAGAGAATATAATGAAAAACTGTTTTTT.

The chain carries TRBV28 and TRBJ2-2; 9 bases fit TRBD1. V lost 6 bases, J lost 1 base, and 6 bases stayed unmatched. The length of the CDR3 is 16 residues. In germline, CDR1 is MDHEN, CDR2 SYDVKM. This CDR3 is CASRDPGQGNTGELFF. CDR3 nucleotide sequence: TGTGCCAGCAGGGATCCGGGACAGGGGAACACCGGGGAGCTGTTTTTT. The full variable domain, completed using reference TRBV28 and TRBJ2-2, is DVKVTQSSRYLVKRTGEKVFLECVQDMDHENMFWYRQDPGLGLRLIYFSYDVKMKEKGDIPEGYSVSREKKERFSLILESASTNQTSMYLCASRDPGQGNTGELFFGEGSRLTVL.

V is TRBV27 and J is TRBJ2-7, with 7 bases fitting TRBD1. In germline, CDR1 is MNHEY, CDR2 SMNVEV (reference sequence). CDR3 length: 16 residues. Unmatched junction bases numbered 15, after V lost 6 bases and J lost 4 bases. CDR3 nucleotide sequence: TGTGCCAGCAGCCTCCTAGGGGGCTTGGGATCATACGAGCAGTACTTC. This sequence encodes CASSLLGGLGSYEQYF.

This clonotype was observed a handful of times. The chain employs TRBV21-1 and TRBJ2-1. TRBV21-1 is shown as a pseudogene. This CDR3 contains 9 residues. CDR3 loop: CASSGQQFF. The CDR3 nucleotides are TGTGCCAGCAGCGGGCAGCAGTTCTTC.

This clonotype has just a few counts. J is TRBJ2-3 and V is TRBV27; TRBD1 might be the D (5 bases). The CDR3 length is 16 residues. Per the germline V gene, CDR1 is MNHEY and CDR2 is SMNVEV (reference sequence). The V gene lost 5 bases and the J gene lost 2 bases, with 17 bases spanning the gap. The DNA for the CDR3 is TGTGCCAGCAGTCCCGGCCGGACACAGATCACAGATACGCAGTATTTT. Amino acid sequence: CASSPGRTQITDTQYF.

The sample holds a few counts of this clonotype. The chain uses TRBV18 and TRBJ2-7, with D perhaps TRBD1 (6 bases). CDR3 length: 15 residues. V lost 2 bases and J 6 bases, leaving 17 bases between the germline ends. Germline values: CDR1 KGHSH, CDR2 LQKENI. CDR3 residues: CASSPNRNQGIEQYF. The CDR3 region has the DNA TGTGCCAGCTCACCAAACAGGAATCAGGGGATCGAGCAGTACTTC.

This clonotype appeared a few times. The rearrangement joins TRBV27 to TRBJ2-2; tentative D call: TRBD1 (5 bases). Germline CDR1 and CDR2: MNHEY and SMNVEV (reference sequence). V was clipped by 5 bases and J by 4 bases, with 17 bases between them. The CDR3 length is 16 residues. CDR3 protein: CASSPSWTPSTGELFF. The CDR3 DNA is TGTGCCAGCAGTCCCTCTTGGACACCATCCACCGGGGAGCTGTTTTTT.